The rows below give T cell receptor beta chains drawn from one sample of a study of blood T cell repertoires in COVID-19. Using immunoSEQ multiplex PCR, the repertoire was profiled, and TCRdb retains in-frame clones only, with some absent. The sample yields 300,000 to 400,000 clones, roughly 85% seen once. Sample: PBMCs or T cells enriched from blood (not recorded which). Receptors originate from a woman in her 30s who had been exposed to COVID-19. CDR3s include the opening cysteine and the closing phenylalanine or tryptophan. Fields, in order: clone size, J gene, D gene, CDR3 length, V gene, CDR3 DNA, CDR3 protein. A D gene is named only where the DNA matches it firmly. Not every row has a clone size; where given, it reads once, few, many or a size class.

NA	TRBJ2-3	TRBD2	15	TRBV3-1/TRBV3-2	TGTGCCAGCAGCCTAGCGGGACTAAGCACAGATACGCAGTATTTT	CASSLAGLSTDTQYF
NA	TRBJ1-4	NA	14	TRBV28	TGTGCCAGCAGTTTAAGAGCAACTAATGAAAAACTGTTTTTT	CASSLRATNEKLFF
NA	TRBJ1-1	TRBD1	16	TRBV7-3	TGTGCCAGCAGCCGCACAACCTCACAGGGGTGGACTGAAGCTTTCTTT	CASSRTTSQGWTEAFF
NA	TRBJ1-3	NA	15	TRBV7-6	TGTGCCAGCAGCTTAGCAGGGGGGGCCGGAAACACCATATATTTT	CASSLAGGAGNTIYF
NA	TRBJ1-4	NA	15	TRBV7-2	TGTGCCAGCAGCCCACAGGCTGCAACTAATGAAAAACTGTTTTTT	CASSPQAATNEKLFF
NA	TRBJ2-7	NA	15	TRBV6-2/TRBV6-3	TGTGCCAGCGGTTTCGGCGGGGGCCCAGCCTACGAGCAGTACTTC	CASGFGGGPAYEQYF
once	TRBJ2-2	TRBD1	14	TRBV9	TGTGCCAGTTCGACAGGGGGCGACACCGGGGAGCTGTTTTTT	CASSTGGDTGELFF
NA	TRBJ1-6	TRBD1	14	TRBV27	TGTGCCAGCACTCTGGGACAGGGGATGACACCCCTCCACTTT	CASTLGQGMTPLHF
NA	TRBJ2-3	NA	12	TRBV20-1	TGCAGTGCCAGTTCTAGCGTGGATACGCAGTATTTT	CSASSSVDTQYF
NA	TRBJ2-5	TRBD1	16	TRBV11-2	TGTGCCAGCAGCTTAGACCAACAGGGGGGCCAAGAGACCCAGTACTTC	CASSLDQQGGQETQYF
NA	TRBJ1-6	TRBD1	19	TRBV4-3	TGCGCCAGCAGCCGCGGACAGGGTAGGGCGAGCTCCTATAATTCACCCCTCCACTTT	CASSRGQGRASSYNSPLHF
NA	TRBJ2-5	TRBD2	14	TRBV20-1	TGCAGTGCTAGTCTAGCGGGAGGGGGAGAGACCCAGTACTTC	CSASLAGGGETQYF
once	TRBJ2-2	NA	16	TRBV12-5	TGTGCTAGTGGTTTCGGGGGACAGAGAAACACCGGGGAGCTGTTTTTT	CASGFGGQRNTGELFF
NA	TRBJ1-6	NA	14	TRBV28	TGTGCCAGCGGAGAACGGACAGACAATTCACCCCTCCACTTT	CASGERTDNSPLHF
few	TRBJ1-2	TRBD1	15	TRBV24-1	TGTGCCACCAGTGGACCGGGACAGGGGAGCTATGGCTACACCTTC	CATSGPGQGSYGYTF
NA	TRBJ2-2	TRBD2	17	TRBV28	TGTGCCAGCAGTTACTACGGGACTACCCGAGGCACCGGGGAGCTGTTTTTT	CASSYYGTTRGTGELFF
NA	TRBJ1-2	TRBD1	17	TRBV5-4	TGTGCCAGCAGCGTAAGGGTCCGGGACAGGGGTGACTATGGCTACACCTTC	CASSVRVRDRGDYGYTF
few	TRBJ1-4	TRBD1	14	TRBV7-9	TGTGCCAGCAGCTTAGCGAGGGGGCCTGAAAAACTGTTTTTT	CASSLARGPEKLFF
NA	TRBJ2-3	TRBD2	13	TRBV7-9	TGTGCCAGGGGAGCTAGCGGTACAGATACGCAGTATTTT	CARGASGTDTQYF
NA	TRBJ1-2	NA	11	TRBV29-1	TGCAGCGTTGTGGCCTACTATGGCTACACCTTC	CSVVAYYGYTF
NA	TRBJ1-2	NA	15	TRBV27	TGTGCCAGCAGTTCCCTAGGTGGACAGTACTATGGCTACACCTTC	CASSSLGGQYYGYTF
NA	TRBJ2-5	NA	13	TRBV5-5	TGTGCCAGCAGCTTGGCCAGGGCAGAGACCCAGTACTTC	CASSLARAETQYF
NA	TRBJ1-2	NA	12	TRBV12-5	TGTGCTAGTGGACAGGGCAACTATGGCTACACCTTC	CASGQGNYGYTF
NA	TRBJ2-1	TRBD2	16	TRBV9	TGTGCCAGCAGCCGGACTAGCGGGGGGTACAACAATGAGCAGTTCTTC	CASSRTSGGYNNEQFF
NA	TRBJ1-1	TRBD1	14	TRBV5-5	TGTGCCAGCAGCCGGGGACAGGAGAACACTGAAGCTTTCTTT	CASSRGQENTEAFF
NA	TRBJ1-6	NA	15	TRBV25-1	TGTGCCAGCAGTAGCCCTAGCTCCTATAATTCACCCCTCCACTTT	CASSSPSSYNSPLHF
NA	TRBJ2-6	NA	15	TRBV5-6	TGTGCCAGCAGCGTTAGTCCCTCTGGGGCCAACGTCCTGACTTTC	CASSVSPSGANVLTF
NA	TRBJ1-2	NA	14	TRBV28	TGTGCCAGCAGTCGTACAGGGTTAGCCTATGGCTACACCTTC	CASSRTGLAYGYTF
NA	TRBJ1-2	TRBD1	15	TRBV12-5	TGTGCTAGTGGTTTGGATTCGGACAGGGACTATGGCTACACCTTC	CASGLDSDRDYGYTF
NA	TRBJ1-6	TRBD1	16	TRBV27	TGTGCCAGCAGCCGGACCCGGACAGGATATAATTCACCCCTCCACTTT	CASSRTRTGYNSPLHF
NA	TRBJ2-1	TRBD2	14	TRBV28	TGTGCCAGCTCTACTAGCGGGAGCTACAATGAGCAGTTCTTC	CASSTSGSYNEQFF
many	TRBJ2-1	NA	16	TRBV15	TGTGCCACCAGCAGAGATTCGGGGGAGCGAGACAATGAGCAGTTCTTC	CATSRDSGERDNEQFF
NA	TRBJ2-3	NA	18	TRBV19	TGTGCCAGTAGTATAGATTTCGGGAGTCCCTTTCGCACAGATACGCAGTATTTT	CASSIDFGSPFRTDTQYF
NA	TRBJ1-2	TRBD1	11	TRBV20-1	TGCAGTGCCGGGACAGAGGATGGCTACACCTTC	CSAGTEDGYTF
NA	TRBJ1-3	TRBD1	15	TRBV2	TGTGCCAGCAGTCCTACAGGGGATTCTGGAAACACCATATATTTT	CASSPTGDSGNTIYF
NA	TRBJ1-1	NA	15	TRBV5-1	TGCGCCAGCAGCTTGGATCCGCGGACAGTTTTTGGAGCTTTCTTT	CASSLDPRTVFGAFF
NA	TRBJ1-2	TRBD1	15	TRBV6-5	TGTGCCAGCAGTTACACTGACAGGGACCTCTATGGCTACACCTTC	CASSYTDRDLYGYTF
NA	TRBJ2-1	NA	17	TRBV7-9	TGTGCCAGCAGCCTTTACGGGTTCCTCCCCACCTACAATGAGCAGTTCTTC	CASSLYGFLPTYNEQFF
NA	TRBJ2-2	TRBD1	14	TRBV19	TGTGCCAGTGTTAACAGGGGGCATACCGGGGAGCTGTTTTTT	CASVNRGHTGELFF
NA	TRBJ2-7	NA	18	TRBV28	TGTGCCAGCACGGAAGTTGGTATGGCGGCGGAGACGATTGACGAGCAGTACTTC	CASTEVGMAAETIDEQYF
NA	TRBJ1-2	NA	13	TRBV10-3	TGTGCCATCAGTGCAGGCTTAAACTATGGCTACACCTTC	CAISAGLNYGYTF
NA	TRBJ2-1	TRBD2	16	TRBV5-4	TGTGCCAGCAGCGCCCAGACTAGCGTCCCTTACAATGAGCAGTTCTTC	CASSAQTSVPYNEQFF
NA	TRBJ2-2	NA	16	TRBV27	TGTGCCAGCAGTTTGGGATCGGGGGAATACACCGGGGAGCTGTTTTTT	CASSLGSGEYTGELFF
NA	TRBJ2-1	TRBD2	18	TRBV7-3	TGTGCCAGCAGCTTAGGTCATAGCGGGGGTCTTAAGGGGAATGAGCAGTTCTTC	CASSLGHSGGLKGNEQFF
NA	TRBJ2-4	NA	14	TRBV7-9	TGTGCCAGCAGCATACAGGGAGGGGCGCACATTCAGTACTTC	CASSIQGGAHIQYF
NA	TRBJ2-7	NA	13	TRBV29-1	TGCAGCGTTGAACAGGAGGTCCGGTACGAGCAGTACTTC	CSVEQEVRYEQYF
few	TRBJ1-1	NA	15	TRBV3-1/TRBV3-2	TGTGCCAGCAGCCTAACGGCCAGAGGAGGGACTGAAGCTTTCTTT	CASSLTARGGTEAFF
NA	TRBJ2-7	NA	14	TRBV2	TGTGCCAGCAGTTGGCGGCAGAGCTCCTACGAGCAGTACTTC	CASSWRQSSYEQYF
NA	TRBJ2-5	TRBD2	16	TRBV6-5	TGTGCCAGCAGTTATCAGGGACTAGCGGCCCAAGAGACCCAGTACTTC	CASSYQGLAAQETQYF
NA	TRBJ1-1	NA	14	TRBV6-6	TGTGCCAGCACCTACCGGACAGTCGGGGCTGAAGCTTTCTTT	CASTYRTVGAEAFF
NA	TRBJ1-2	NA	14	TRBV3-1/TRBV3-2	TGTGCCAGCAGCCAGGAGAATATCTTCTACGGCTACACCTTC	CASSQENIFYGYTF
NA	TRBJ1-4	NA	13	TRBV19	TGTGCCAGTAGTACCGTTTCTAATGAAAAACTGTTTTTT	CASSTVSNEKLFF
NA	TRBJ2-1	TRBD2	18	TRBV25-1	TGTGCCAGCAGAGCTTCCACGGGACTAGCGGGAACCTACAATGAGCAGTTCTTC	CASRASTGLAGTYNEQFF
NA	TRBJ2-2	NA	14	TRBV19	TGTGCCAGTAGTCCCGACAGCTGGGGCGGGGAGCTGTTTTTT	CASSPDSWGGELFF
NA	TRBJ2-7	TRBD1	14	TRBV24-1	TGTGCCACCAGTGCAGGGACAGGGTTCCACGAGCAGTACTTC	CATSAGTGFHEQYF